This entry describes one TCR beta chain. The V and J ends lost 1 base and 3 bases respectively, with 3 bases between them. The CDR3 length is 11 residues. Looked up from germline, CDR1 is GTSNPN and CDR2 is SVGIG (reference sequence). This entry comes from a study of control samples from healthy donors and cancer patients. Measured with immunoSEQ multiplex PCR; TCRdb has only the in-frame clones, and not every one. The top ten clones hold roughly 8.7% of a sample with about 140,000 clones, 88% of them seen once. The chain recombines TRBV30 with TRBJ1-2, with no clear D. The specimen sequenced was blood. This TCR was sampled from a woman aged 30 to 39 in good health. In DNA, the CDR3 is TGTGCCTGGAGTGCCGACTATGGCTACACCTTC. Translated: CAWSADYGYTF.